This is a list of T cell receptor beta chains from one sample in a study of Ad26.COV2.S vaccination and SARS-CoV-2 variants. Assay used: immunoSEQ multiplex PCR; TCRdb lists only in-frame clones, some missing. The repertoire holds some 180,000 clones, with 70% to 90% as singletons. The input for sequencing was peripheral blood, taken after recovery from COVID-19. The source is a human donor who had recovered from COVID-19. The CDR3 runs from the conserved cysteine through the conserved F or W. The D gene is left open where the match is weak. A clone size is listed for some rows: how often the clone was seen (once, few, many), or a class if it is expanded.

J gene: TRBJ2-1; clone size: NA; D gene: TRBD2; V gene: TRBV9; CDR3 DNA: TGTGCCAGCAGCCCCCAGACTAGCGGGTTCTACAATGAGCAGTTCTTC; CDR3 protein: CASSPQTSGFYNEQFF
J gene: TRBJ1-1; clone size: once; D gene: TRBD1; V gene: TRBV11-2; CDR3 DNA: TGTGCCAGCAGCTTAAGGGACAGAGACACTGAAGCTTTCTTT; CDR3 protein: CASSLRDRDTEAFF
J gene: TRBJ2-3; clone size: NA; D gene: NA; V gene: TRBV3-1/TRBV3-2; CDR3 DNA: TGTGCCAGCAGCCAAGAAGTAGGGAATACGCAGTATTTT; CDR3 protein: CASSQEVGNTQYF
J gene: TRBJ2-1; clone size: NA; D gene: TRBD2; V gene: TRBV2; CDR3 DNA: TGTGCCAGCAGTGAATTTAGCGGGAGTTACAATGAGCAGTTCTTC; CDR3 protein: CASSEFSGSYNEQFF
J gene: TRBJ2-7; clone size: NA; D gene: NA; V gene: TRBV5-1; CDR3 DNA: TGCGCCAGCAGACCCGGGAGCGATTCCTACGAGCAGTACTTC; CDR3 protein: CASRPGSDSYEQYF
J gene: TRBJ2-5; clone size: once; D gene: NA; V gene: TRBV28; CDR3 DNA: TGTGCCAGCAGCCCTTTCGAGCGGTCCCGGGAGACCCAGTACTTC; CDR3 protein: CASSPFERSRETQYF
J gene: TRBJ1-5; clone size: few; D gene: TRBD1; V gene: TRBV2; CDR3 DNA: TGTGCCAGCAGCGGGGACAGCCAAGCCAATCAGCCCCAGCATTTT; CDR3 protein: CASSGDSQANQPQHF
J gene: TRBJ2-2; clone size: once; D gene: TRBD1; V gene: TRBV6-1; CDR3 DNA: TGTGCCAGCAGTGGGGCCCCCGGGACAGGGCGTACCGGGGAGCTGTTTTTT; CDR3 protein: CASSGAPGTGRTGELFF
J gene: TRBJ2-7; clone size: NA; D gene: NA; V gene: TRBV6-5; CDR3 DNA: TGTGCCAGCAGCGCGGCGGGGAGAGAGCAGTACTTC; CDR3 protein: CASSAAGREQYF
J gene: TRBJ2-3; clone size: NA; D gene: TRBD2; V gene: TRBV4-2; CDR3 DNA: TGTGCCAGCAGCCAAGCGGGGGGGCCCACAGATACGCAGTATTTT; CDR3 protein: CASSQAGGPTDTQYF
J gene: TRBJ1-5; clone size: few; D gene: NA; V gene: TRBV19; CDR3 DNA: TGTGCCAGTAGTATAACAGGGAGCAATCAGCCCCAGCATTTT; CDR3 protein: CASSITGSNQPQHF
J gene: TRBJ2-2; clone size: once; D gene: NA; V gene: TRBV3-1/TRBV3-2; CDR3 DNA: TGTGCCAGCAGCCAGACTTCTAGCGTCCCGAACACCGGGGAGCTGTTTTTT; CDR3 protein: CASSQTSSVPNTGELFF
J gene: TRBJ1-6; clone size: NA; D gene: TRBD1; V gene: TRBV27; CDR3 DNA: TGTGCCAGCAGTCCCGGGACAGAAAATTCACCCCTCCACTTT; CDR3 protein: CASSPGTENSPLHF
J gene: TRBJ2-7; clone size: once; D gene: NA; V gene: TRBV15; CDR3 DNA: TGTGCCACCAGCTCCCAAGGGGACGAGCAGTACTTC; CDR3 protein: CATSSQGDEQYF
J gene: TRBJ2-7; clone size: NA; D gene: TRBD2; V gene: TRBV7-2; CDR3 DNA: TGTGCCAGCAGCTTAGGCGGGGGGTCTCCTTACGAGCAGTACTTC; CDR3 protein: CASSLGGGSPYEQYF
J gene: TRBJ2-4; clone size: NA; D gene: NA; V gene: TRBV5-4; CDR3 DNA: TGTGCCAGCAGCTTGAGTGGGAAGCTAGCCAAAAACATTCAGTACTTC; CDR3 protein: CASSLSGKLAKNIQYF
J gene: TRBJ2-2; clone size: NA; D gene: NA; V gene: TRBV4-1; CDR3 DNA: TGCGCCAGCAGCCACGTCCGAGGGGGGAATAGCGGGGAGCTGTTTTTT; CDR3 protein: CASSHVRGGNSGELFF
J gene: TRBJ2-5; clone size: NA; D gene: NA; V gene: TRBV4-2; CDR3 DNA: TGTGCCAGCAGCCAAGCCGGTCGTGGGTTGGAGACCCAGTACTTC; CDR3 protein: CASSQAGRGLETQYF